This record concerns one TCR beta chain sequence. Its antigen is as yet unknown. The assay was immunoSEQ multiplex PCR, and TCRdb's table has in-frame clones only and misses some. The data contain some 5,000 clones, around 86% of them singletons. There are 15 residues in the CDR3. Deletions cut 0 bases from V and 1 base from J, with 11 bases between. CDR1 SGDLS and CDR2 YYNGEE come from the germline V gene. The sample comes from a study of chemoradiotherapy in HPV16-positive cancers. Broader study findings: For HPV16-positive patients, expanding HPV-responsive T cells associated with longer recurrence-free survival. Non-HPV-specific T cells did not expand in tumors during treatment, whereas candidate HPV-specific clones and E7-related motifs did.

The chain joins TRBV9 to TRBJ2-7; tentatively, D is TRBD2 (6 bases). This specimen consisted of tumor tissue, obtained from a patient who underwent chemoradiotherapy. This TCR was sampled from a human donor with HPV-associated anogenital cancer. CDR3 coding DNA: TGTGCCAGCAGCGTAGAGGGCGGGGCTTCCTACGAGCAGTACTTC. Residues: CASSVEGGASYEQYF.